The T cell receptor (beta chain) described here comes from a study of cytomegalovirus exposure and HLA in healthy donors. General observations from the study: Highly shared variants forming one cluster were likely a sequencing artifact. Segments of the TCR beta V type were, in most cases, productive about 90% or about 30% of the time in an earlier analysis. Researchers reported from a later analysis that most CMV-associated TCR beta chains appeared HLA-restricted.

Vbeta (60) and Jbeta (13) primers were used in the PCR. Some clones are missing from TCRdb's copy, which holds only in-frame ones; the method was immunoSEQ multiplex PCR. The sample contains about 60,000 clones, 80% of which appear only once. On this clone: The antigen is undetermined.

The V end lost 7 bases, the J end lost 3 bases, and 13 bases lay between the germline ends. This CDR3 comprises 13 residues. Germline CDR1 reads MNHNY; CDR2 reads SVGAGI (reference sequence). Material for sequencing was PBMCs. This clonotype was sampled from a male donor in good health and CMV-seronegative. The chain carries TRBV6-6 and TRBJ2-7; a possible D gene is TRBD1 (5 bases). As DNA, the CDR3 is TGTGCCAGCACCAACAGGCAGGGCTACGAGCAGTACTTC. It encodes CASTNRQGYEQYF.